The clone carrying this T cell receptor beta chain was seen many times. The investigators amplified TCR beta CDR3 regions from RNA transcripts. A set of HTBI primers served as the primers for a first-round RT-PCR of the TCR CDR3. In TCRdb, the multiplex PCR reads were re-called with MiXCR into one record per CDR3 protein. The sample has fewer than 500,000 distinct CDR3 sequences, roughly 14% seen once. This record belongs to a study of T cells in Graves' hyperthyroidism and ophthalmopathy. Trimming cost V 2 bases and J 2 bases, with 13 bases left between them. The CDR3 totals 16 residues. The germline gives CDR1 MNHNS, CDR2 SASEGT.

This rearrangement joins TRBV6-1 to TRBJ1-5, with D hard to call. Material: blood. The clonotype originates from a woman under 40 with Graves' ophthalmopathy. The CDR3 DNA reads TGTGCCAGCAGTGAATTGGCAGGTAGGGGCAATCAGCCCCAGCATTTT. Translation: CASSELAGRGNQPQHF.